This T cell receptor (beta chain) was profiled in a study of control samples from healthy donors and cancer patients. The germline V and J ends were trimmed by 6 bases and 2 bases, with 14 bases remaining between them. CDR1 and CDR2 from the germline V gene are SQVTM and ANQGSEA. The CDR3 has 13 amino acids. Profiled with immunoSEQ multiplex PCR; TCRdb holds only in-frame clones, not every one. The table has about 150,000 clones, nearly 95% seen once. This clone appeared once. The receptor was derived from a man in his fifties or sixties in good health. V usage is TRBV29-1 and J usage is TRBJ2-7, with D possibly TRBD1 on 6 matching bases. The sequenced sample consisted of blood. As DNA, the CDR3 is TGCAGCGTCCGAAGGACAGTAACCTACGAGCAGTACTTC. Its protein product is CSVRRTVTYEQYF.